Listed here are 7 T cell receptor beta chains from one sample, sequenced in a study of immune cell composition in non-small cell lung cancer (dated by TCRdb to about 2017). The receptor library was made with the immunoSEQ multiplex PCR assay. TCRdb retrieved this table from immuneACCESS and kept in-frame rearrangements only. Not all clones are present; in checked studies, unresolved V genes account for under half, and no reason is known for the remainder. The sample profile shows 2,000 to 2,500 clones; about 81% of them were found once. The ten largest clones add up to roughly an eighth of the sample. Sequenced sample: lung tumor tissue. The receptors come from a human donor with non-small cell lung cancer.

The V and J genes are TRBV14 and TRBJ2-1; TRBD1 matches at 7 bases. After removal of 0 bases from V and 7 bases from J, the junction contained 6 bases not matched to a gene. The CDR3 consists of 15 residues. Germline values: CDR1 SGHDN, CDR2 FVKESK. CDR3 protein: CASSQDLARGNEQFF. The CDR3 DNA follows: TGTGCCAGCAGCCAAGATCTAGCCAGGGGGAATGAGCAGTTCTTC.

This clone was picked up one time. The chain carries TRBV6-1 and TRBJ2-2; 8 bases are shared with TRBD1. V lost 6 bases and J lost 5; bases outside the gene matches: 2. Germline V gene lookup returns CDR1 MNHNS and CDR2 SASEGT. This CDR3 spans 13 amino acids. The CDR3 loop is CASRDRETGELFF. The CDR3 DNA is TGTGCCAGCAGGGACAGGGAAACCGGGGAGCTGTTTTTT.

This chain connects TRBV7-9 to TRBJ1-1; D call uncertain. Trimming pared 5 bases from V and 3 bases from J, leaving 16 bases between. The length of the CDR3 is 15 residues. From germline, CDR1 is SEHNR and CDR2 FQNEAQ (reference sequence). CDR3 protein: CASSPSSGRDTEAFF. The CDR3 DNA is TGTGCCAGCAGCCCGAGCTCGGGAAGGGACACTGAAGCTTTCTTT.

The chain is built from TRBV11-2 and TRBJ2-5, with 10 bases identical to TRBD2. V lost 8 bases and J lost 5; bases outside the gene matches: 8. The CDR3 runs to 14 residues. CDR1 is SGHAT and CDR2 is FQNNGV in the germline V gene. Here the CDR3 DNA reads TGTGCCAGCGGGTTAGCGGGGGGAACGGAGACCCAGTACTTC. Its translation: CASGLAGGTETQYF.

The V call is TRBV19, the J call TRBJ2-1; 9 nucleotides agree with TRBD2. Germline V gene data show CDR1 as LNHDA and CDR2 as SQIVND (reference sequence). The CDR3 length is 14 residues. J gave up 10 bases and V 5 bases, and 9 bases lay outside the gene matches. CDR3 bases: TGTGCCAGTAGTGAGGCGGGGGGGCCTCGGGAGCAGTTCTTC. Translation gives CASSEAGGPREQFF.

This clone occurred a few times. This chain connects TRBV6-1 to TRBJ2-7; 12 bases agree with TRBD2. The V gene end was trimmed by 7 bases and the J gene end by 2 bases; junction bases not matched to a gene: 6. The V gene's germline CDR1 is MNHNS and CDR2 SASEGT. The CDR3 consists of 15 residues. The CDR3 DNA reads TGTGCCAGCACCTGGACTAGCGGGGATACCTACGAGCAGTACTTC. It specifies CASTWTSGDTYEQYF.

A single count supports this clone. The CDR3 loop reads CASSSGIPGGMDTEAFF. Written as DNA, the CDR3 is TGTGCCAGCAGCTCTGGGATCCCTGGGGGCATGGACACTGAAGCTTTCTTT. The chain recombines TRBV5-4 with TRBJ1-1, with D possibly being TRBD1 (6 bases). CDR3 size: 17 residues. The germline V gene has CDR1 SGHNT and CDR2 YYREEE (reference sequence). With 3 bases removed from V and 3 bases from J, the gap between germline ends came to 21 bases.